This T cell receptor (beta chain) was sequenced during a study of cytomegalovirus exposure and HLA in healthy donors. For the study at large: In terms of ancestry, the Caucasian-associated cluster contained about four fifths of the approximately 420 genotyped donors. Study-level points and caveats: Rarity marked most TCR sequences, yet some public TCRs occurred in many donors.

Primers: 60 Vbeta forward and 13 Jbeta reverse. The method was immunoSEQ multiplex PCR; TCRdb's version includes in-frame clones alone and lacks a portion of them. Counted here are roughly 180,000 clones, just under 85% occurring once; the ten biggest clones make up about 4.9%. Comments on this clone: What it binds is not known.

The sequence came from a girl aged 10 to 17 in good health and CMV-seropositive. Source material: PBMCs.

The CDR3 here is CASSLERGRDGTQYF. The CDR3 DNA reads TGTGCCAGCAGTTTAGAGCGGGGGCGGGATGGCACGCAGTATTTT. The J gene is TRBJ2-3, the V gene TRBV27; 8 bases map to TRBD2. The CDR3 runs to 15 residues. V lost 2 bases and J lost 9; bases outside the gene matches: 10. Germline loops: CDR1 MNHEY, CDR2 SMNVEV (reference sequence).